This T cell receptor (beta chain) comes out of a study of memory CD4+ T cells and cytomegalovirus serostatus. The sort gate was single viable CD3+CD4+CD8-CD45RO+ cells for memory CD4+ T cells. Trimming shortened V by 2 bases and J by 3 bases, and 17 bases separated the two germline ends. CDR3 length: 15 amino acids. CDR1 and CDR2 (germline): GTSNPN, SVGIG (reference sequence). This clone has only one observation. Only in-frame clones appear in the TCRdb table, and some are missing; sequencing was by immunoSEQ multiplex PCR. The repertoire holds 45,000 to 65,000 clones, around four fifths seen once, with roughly 2% in the top ten.

The TCR was taken from an adult in good health and CMV-seropositive. The J gene is TRBJ2-7, the V gene TRBV30, with D perhaps matching TRBD1 or TRBD2 (5 bases each). The sample taken for sequencing was memory CD4+ T cells from blood. The DNA for the CDR3 is TGTGCCTGGAGTCATACTCAGCCTGGGGGCTACGAGCAGTACTTC. As protein: CAWSHTQPGGYEQYF.